These 17 T cell receptor beta chains were all obtained from the same sample, sequenced in a study of shared clonotypes between healthy human individuals. Here immunoSEQ multiplex PCR was the method, and the copy in TCRdb shows in-frame clones only, minus some. The top ten clones hold about 1.7% of a sample with about 2.1 million clones, about 94% of them seen once. The naive CD8 subset, CD45RO-negative cells positively selected for CCR7, excluded terminally differentiated effector memory CD45RA+ cells. Sequencing used naive CD8+ T cells from PBMCs. The receptors originated from a young man in good health. Some clones in this sample may be carry-over from other donors' samples.

The rearrangement joins TRBV28 to TRBJ2-1; TRBD2 aligns across 15 bases. Germline-derived CDR1 and CDR2 are MDHEN and SYDVKM. The CDR3 loop spans 21 amino acids. Trimming cost V 5 bases and J 0 bases; bases outside gene matches: 14. DNA of the CDR3: TGTGCCAGCAGTGGAGTTATGGGACTAGCGGGAGGTCAAGCCTCCTACAATGAGCAGTTCTTC. Translation: CASSGVMGLAGGQASYNEQFF.

In the case of this clone: This specimen includes other DNA sequences encoding the same CDR3. The J gene is TRBJ2-1, the V gene TRBV19; D is perhaps TRBD2 (6 bases). The CDR3 runs 15 residues. V lost 1 base and J 2 bases, leaving 9 bases between the germline ends. Germline V CDR1 and CDR2: LNHDA, SQIVND (reference sequence). In DNA, the CDR3 is TGTGCCAGTAGTATAGTTCCGGGAGCCTACAATGAGCAGTTCTTC. Amino acids: CASSIVPGAYNEQFF.

The rearrangement uses TRBV6-5 and TRBJ1-2, with D possibly matching TRBD1 (5 bases). V lost 5 bases to trimming and J lost 7 bases, with 11 bases between them. The CDR3 consists of 12 residues. CDR1 MNHEY and CDR2 SVGAGI come from the germline V gene. The chain's CDR3 is CASSLDGGGYTF. CDR3 DNA sequence: TGTGCCAGCAGTCTTGATGGGGGTGGCTACACCTTC.

The chain couples TRBV6-6 to TRBJ1-2, with a tentative D call TRBD1 (5 bases). Looked up from germline, CDR1 is MNHNY and CDR2 is SVGAGI (reference sequence). This CDR3 contains 14 residues. V lost 7 bases, J lost 6 bases, and 18 bases lay in between. CDR3: CASTPWAGRDGYTF. The DNA for the CDR3 is TGTGCCAGCACCCCCTGGGCAGGGAGGGATGGCTACACCTTC.

The rearrangement joins TRBV27 to TRBJ2-7; 10 bases fit TRBD1. CDR1 and CDR2 from the germline V gene are MNHEY and SMNVEV (reference sequence). V dropped 6 bases and J dropped 1; count of bases not matched to a gene: 3. This CDR3 has 14 residues. CDR3 protein: CASSEDRGSYEQYF. In nucleotides, the CDR3 is TGTGCCAGCAGCGAGGACAGGGGGTCCTACGAGCAGTACTTC.

The chain recombines TRBV4-3 with TRBJ1-3; no reliable D call. CDR1 LGHNA and CDR2 YSLEER come from the germline V gene. V shed 0 bases and J shed 1 base, with 13 bases lying between them. This CDR3 contains 17 residues. CDR3: CASSQDPWGESGNTIYF. CDR3 nucleotides: TGCGCCAGCAGCCAAGACCCTTGGGGAGAATCTGGAAACACCATATATTTT.

The rearrangement joins TRBV7-8 to TRBJ1-4; 9 positions match TRBD1. Germline loops: CDR1 SGHVS, CDR2 FQNEAQ. J was trimmed by 3 bases and V by 4 bases; bases with no gene match: 3. This CDR3 has 15 amino acids. The CDR3 protein is CASSWTGVANEKLFF. The CDR3 DNA reads TGTGCCAGCAGCTGGACAGGGGTGGCTAATGAAAAACTGTTTTTT.

This rearrangement joins TRBV7-6 to TRBJ2-1; TRBD2 aligns across 14 bases. Trimming cost V 0 bases and J 10 bases; bases outside gene matches: 8. Germline CDR1 is SGHVS and CDR2 is FNYEAQ. CDR3 length: 17 amino acids. The CDR3 DNA reads as TGTGCCAGCAGCTTAGCGGCCGGGACTAGCGGGAGTACGGAGCAGTTCTTC. Its translation: CASSLAAGTSGSTEQFF.

The V and J genes are TRBV28 and TRBJ2-7; no reliable D call. The CDR3 runs 15 residues. Germline CDR1 and CDR2: MDHEN and SYDVKM. V lost 3 bases, J lost 1 base, and 13 bases lay in between. This CDR3 is CASSFNGVPSYEQYF. CDR3 nucleotide sequence: TGTGCCAGCAGTTTTAATGGGGTTCCTTCCTACGAGCAGTACTTC.

The chain is built from TRBV7-8 and TRBJ1-5, with 8 bases that match TRBD1. The germline V gene encodes CDR1 SGHVS and CDR2 FQNEAQ. Trimming cost V 5 bases and J 0 bases; bases outside gene matches: 6. The CDR3 has 16 residues. The CDR3 region is CASSITGGISNQPQHF. The CDR3 DNA is TGTGCCAGCAGCATTACAGGGGGAATTAGCAATCAGCCCCAGCATTTT. The entire variable domain, with the rest obtained from reference TRBV7-8 and TRBJ1-5, is as follows: GAGVSQSPRYKVAKRGQDVALRCDPISGHVSLFWYQQALGQGPEFLTYFQNEAQLDKSGLPSDRFFAERPEGSVSTLKIQRTQQEDSAVYLCASSITGGISNQPQHFGDGTRLSIL.

The chain links TRBV7-3 to TRBJ2-1, with 14 bases fitting TRBD2. The germline CDR1 and CDR2 sequences are SGHTA and FQGTGA. The CDR3 runs 18 residues. With V trimmed by 2 bases and J by 8 bases, 11 bases remained unmatched. CDR3: CASSLFGLAGGPGDEQFF. CDR3 in DNA: TGTGCCAGCAGCTTATTTGGACTAGCGGGAGGCCCAGGGGATGAGCAGTTCTTC.

This clone has only a few counts. The chain uses TRBV6-5 and TRBJ1-1; D is uncertain. Germline V gene sequence: CDR1 MNHEY, CDR2 SVGAGI. CDR3 size: 12 residues. V lost 9 bases, J lost 4 bases, and 12 bases lay in between. The CDR3 nucleotides read TGTGCCAGTAGTCAAGTTGGCACTGAAGCTTTCTTT. Translating it yields CASSQVGTEAFF.

The rearrangement uses TRBV27 and TRBJ2-7; 8 bases map to TRBD1. The V and J ends lost 5 bases and 5 bases, in that order; junction bases with no gene match: 14. Germline assignment: CDR1 MNHEY and CDR2 SMNVEV (reference sequence). This CDR3 contains 16 residues. The DNA of the CDR3 is TGTGCCAGCAGTCCCAGCGCGGGACAGGTCATGAACGAGCAGTACTTC. This codes for CASSPSAGQVMNEQYF.

V and J are TRBV27 and TRBJ2-3, with a possible D match to TRBD2 (6 bases). Germline values: CDR1 MNHEY, CDR2 SMNVEV (reference sequence). The CDR3 contains 16 residues. With 2 bases removed from V and 4 bases from J, the gap between germline ends came to 16 bases. DNA of the CDR3: TGTGCCAGCAGTTTAGAGTCAGTGGGGGGAGCAGATACGCAGTATTTT. As protein: CASSLESVGGADTQYF.

The chain links TRBV11-2 to TRBJ2-1; 7 bases line up with TRBD1. Trimming removed 4 bases from V and 2 bases from J; junction bases left unmatched: 5. The germline V gene has CDR1 SGHAT and CDR2 FQNNGV. The CDR3 runs to 15 residues. CDR3 DNA sequence: TGTGCCAGCAGCTCCCGGGACAGCCCCTACAATGAGCAGTTCTTC. Its protein product is CASSSRDSPYNEQFF.

This chain connects TRBV27 to TRBJ2-7, with no clear D. Trimming took off 2 bases at V and 3 bases at J, with 17 bases between the two ends. The germline gives CDR1 MNHEY, CDR2 SMNVEV (reference sequence). The CDR3 loop spans 16 amino acids. This CDR3 is CASSLSFGHLGYEQYF. CDR3 sequence (DNA): TGTGCCAGCAGTTTAAGTTTCGGGCACCTCGGCTACGAGCAGTACTTC.

The chain carries TRBV6-4 and TRBJ1-2; D perhaps matches TRBD1 (6 bases). The CDR3 is 15 amino acids. Germline V gene data show CDR1 as MRHNA and CDR2 as SNTAGT. The V end lost 2 bases, the J end lost 3 bases, and 13 bases lay between the germline ends. The CDR3 here is CASSDVPGADYGYTF. The CDR3 DNA reads as TGTGCCAGCAGTGACGTACCAGGGGCTGACTATGGCTACACCTTC.